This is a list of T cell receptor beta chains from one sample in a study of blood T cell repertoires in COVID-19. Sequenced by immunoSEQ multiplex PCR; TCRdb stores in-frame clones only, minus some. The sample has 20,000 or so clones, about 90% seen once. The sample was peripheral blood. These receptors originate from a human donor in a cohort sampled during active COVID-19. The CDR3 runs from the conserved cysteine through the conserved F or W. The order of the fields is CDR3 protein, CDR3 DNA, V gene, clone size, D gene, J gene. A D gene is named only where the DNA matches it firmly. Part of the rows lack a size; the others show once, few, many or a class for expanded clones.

CDR3aa: CASSELGARQPQHF
CDR3nt: TGTGCCAGCAGTGAATTAGGGGCTCGTCAGCCCCAGCATTTT
v_gene: TRBV2
abundance: NA
d_gene: NA
j_gene: TRBJ1-5

CDR3aa: CASRPGQENYGYTF
CDR3nt: TGCGCCAGCAGGCCTGGACAGGAGAACTATGGCTACACCTTC
v_gene: TRBV5-1
abundance: NA
d_gene: TRBD1
j_gene: TRBJ1-2

CDR3aa: CASTKETGNTEAFF
CDR3nt: TGTGCCAGCACAAAAGAAACAGGGAACACTGAAGCTTTCTTT
v_gene: TRBV6-5
abundance: NA
d_gene: NA
j_gene: TRBJ1-1

CDR3aa: CASSLVPSRETQYF
CDR3nt: TGTGCCAGCAGCTTAGTGCCTAGTCGAGAGACCCAGTACTTC
v_gene: TRBV11-3
abundance: NA
d_gene: NA
j_gene: TRBJ2-5

CDR3aa: CASSSLPGRSFTGELFF
CDR3nt: TGTGCCAGCAGTTCCCTCCCCGGCAGGTCTTTCACCGGGGAGCTGTTTTTT
v_gene: TRBV28
abundance: NA
d_gene: NA
j_gene: TRBJ2-2

CDR3aa: CASSYGWGRINIQYF
CDR3nt: TGTGCCAGCAGTTACGGGTGGGGCAGAATAAACATTCAGTACTTC
v_gene: TRBV6-2/TRBV6-3
abundance: NA
d_gene: NA
j_gene: TRBJ2-4

CDR3aa: CASSSTPGRRGETQYF
CDR3nt: TGTGCCAGCAGTTCAACCCCCGGGCGTAGAGGGGAGACCCAGTACTTC
v_gene: TRBV6-2/TRBV6-3
abundance: NA
d_gene: NA
j_gene: TRBJ2-5

CDR3aa: CASSQQASNTEAFF
CDR3nt: TGTGCCAGCTCACAACAGGCGTCGAACACTGAAGCTTTCTTT
v_gene: TRBV18
abundance: NA
d_gene: NA
j_gene: TRBJ1-1

CDR3aa: CAWSPGGGFTF
CDR3nt: TGTGCCTGGAGTCCAGGGGGCGGTTTCACCTTC
v_gene: TRBV30
abundance: NA
d_gene: TRBD1
j_gene: TRBJ1-2

CDR3aa: CASSPYPPGEQFF
CDR3nt: TGTGCCAGCAGCCCCTACCCTCCTGGTGAGCAGTTCTTC
v_gene: TRBV7-8
abundance: NA
d_gene: NA
j_gene: TRBJ2-1

CDR3aa: CATSDPGLSDTQYF
CDR3nt: TGTGCCACCAGTGATCCGGGACTTTCAGATACGCAGTATTTT
v_gene: TRBV24-1
abundance: NA
d_gene: NA
j_gene: TRBJ2-3

CDR3aa: CASSVPSGGSSGELFF
CDR3nt: TGCGCCAGCAGCGTTCCTAGCGGGGGGTCTTCCGGGGAGCTGTTTTTT
v_gene: TRBV5-1
abundance: NA
d_gene: TRBD2
j_gene: TRBJ2-2

CDR3aa: CASSSDRVANYGYTF
CDR3nt: TGTGCCAGCAGTTCCGACAGGGTCGCTAACTATGGCTACACCTTC
v_gene: TRBV6-2/TRBV6-3
abundance: few
d_gene: TRBD1
j_gene: TRBJ1-2